This is a list of T cell receptor beta chains from one sample in a study of technical replicates of blood from a few donors. The assay was immunoSEQ multiplex PCR, and TCRdb's table has in-frame clones only and misses some. The sample holds almost 70,000 clones; around nine tenths are singletons and the top ten take roughly 4.8%. The sample was PBMCs. The origin of the receptors is a human donor in good health. Some clones in this sample may be carry-over from other donors' samples. Each CDR3 is given with its conserved first and last residue. D genes are given only for firm matches. Expanded clones get a size class; other rows say once, few or many, or leave the size out.

v_call	j_call	clone_size	d_call	cdr3_aa	cdr3_nt
TRBV7-8	TRBJ2-2	-	-	CASSLSLFPTGELFF	TGTGCCAGCAGCTTAAGCCTTTTCCCCACCGGGGAGCTGTTTTTT
TRBV7-9	TRBJ2-1	-	-	CASSLLIGSYNEQFF	TGTGCCAGCAGCTTGCTAATCGGCTCCTACAATGAGCAGTTCTTC
TRBV19	TRBJ2-3	once	-	CASTPRGALATDTQYF	TGTGCCAGTACCCCCAGGGGGGCCCTGGCCACAGATACGCAGTATTTT
TRBV5-5	TRBJ2-7	-	-	CASSLSEREQYF	TGTGCCAGCAGCCTCAGTGAGCGCGAGCAGTACTTC
TRBV14	TRBJ2-5	-	TRBD2	CASSQGRTSGGNQETQYF	TGTGCCAGCAGCCAAGGCCGGACTAGCGGGGGGAACCAAGAGACCCAGTACTTC
TRBV2	TRBJ2-7	-	-	CASSERPYEQYF	TGTGCCAGCAGTGAGAGGCCCTACGAGCAGTACTTC
TRBV27	TRBJ1-4	-	TRBD1	CASSLRTGGEKLFF	TGTGCCAGCAGTTTAAGGACAGGGGGTGAAAAACTGTTTTTT
TRBV7-9	TRBJ2-5	once	TRBD1	CASSRTGGGETQYF	TGTGCCAGCAGCCGGACAGGGGGCGGAGAGACCCAGTACTTC
TRBV4-3	TRBJ2-1	-	TRBD2	CASSQEGLAGQKEFF	TGCGCCAGCAGCCAAGAGGGGCTAGCGGGACAAAAGGAGTTCTTC
TRBV6-1	TRBJ2-7	few	-	CATLMGPFDYEQYF	TGTGCCACACTTATGGGGCCGTTTGACTACGAGCAGTACTTC
TRBV10-3	TRBJ1-1	-	-	CATTRDSYTEAFF	TGTGCCACTACAAGGGACTCCTACACTGAAGCTTTCTTT
TRBV19	TRBJ2-3	-	TRBD2	CASRGASGVTDTQYF	TGTGCCAGTAGAGGGGCTAGCGGGGTCACAGATACGCAGTATTTT
TRBV4-2	TRBJ2-3	-	TRBD2	CASSQGYSGGDTDTQYF	TGTGCCAGCAGCCAAGGCTATAGCGGGGGGGACACAGATACGCAGTATTTT
TRBV7-7	TRBJ2-7	-	TRBD1	CASSLADRDRVVNEQYF	TGTGCCAGCAGCTTAGCGGATAGAGACAGGGTAGTTAACGAGCAGTACTTC